Each of the 20 T cell receptor beta chains below was sequenced from the same sample in a study of blood T cells in healthy people across ages. The use of a sample-barcoded 5' primer and a J-beta primer mix characterized a second PCR of about 7 to 12 cycles. Each CDR3 protein gets one entry after TCRdb re-called the 5' RACE reads with MiXCR. The profile shows approximately 350,000 distinct CDR3 sequences, 50% to 60% of them singletons. Sequences were obtained from blood. The receptors stem from a man aged 55-75 years in good health.

The V call is TRBV14, the J call TRBJ1-6; D remains ambiguous. V lost 0 bases, J lost 10 bases, and 7 bases lay in between. CDR1 SGHDN and CDR2 FVKESK come from the germline V gene. This CDR3 is built from 13 residues. CDR3 sequence reads: CASSQDWRSPLHF. CDR3 nucleotide sequence: TGTGCCAGCAGCCAAGACTGGCGGTCACCCCTCCACTTT.

The chain recombines TRBV7-9 with TRBJ2-3, with TRBD2 matching 15 bases. This CDR3 region has 17 residues. V dropped 5 bases and J dropped 2; count of bases not matched to a gene: 5. Germline CDR1 and CDR2: SEHNR and FQNEAQ (reference sequence). CDR3 protein: CASSKGLAGGTTDTQYF. CDR3 coding DNA: TGTGCCAGCAGCAAGGGACTAGCGGGAGGTACCACAGATACGCAGTATTTT.

This chain joins TRBV20-1 and TRBJ2-7; the D gene is possibly TRBD1 (6 bases). Trimming removed 4 bases at V and 0 bases at J, with 16 bases between. The CDR3 spans 15 residues. Germline assignment: CDR1 DFQATT and CDR2 SNEGSKA (reference sequence). The CDR3 DNA sequence: TGCAGTGCTATTTATAACAGGGCCACCTCCTACGAGCAGTACTTC. Encoded protein: CSAIYNRATSYEQYF.

The genes are TRBV7-2 and TRBJ1-5; unclear D gene. Germline loops: CDR1 SGHTA, CDR2 FQGNSA. V gave up 6 bases and J gave up 0 bases, with 6 bases separating them. This CDR3 contains 13 residues. CDR3 in DNA: TGTGCCAGCAGACCTTATAGCAATCAGCCCCAGCATTTT. It codes for CASRPYSNQPQHF.

This chain uses TRBV5-1 with TRBJ1-2; TRBD1 aligns across 8 bases. CDR1 and CDR2 from the germline V gene are SGHRS and YFSETQ. Trimming took 3 bases from V and 6 from J; bases not matched to a gene: 7. The CDR3 runs to 14 residues. CDR3 region: CASSSQDRVNGYTF. CDR3 bases: TGCGCCAGCAGCTCCCAGGACAGGGTGAATGGCTACACCTTC.

In the case of this clonotype: Just one base apart from a much larger clone, this may be a read error. The chain carries TRBV3-1 and TRBJ2-1; tentative D call: TRBD1 (6 bases). This CDR3 is built from 17 residues. Germline V gene lookup returns CDR1 LGHDT and CDR2 YNNKEL (reference sequence). The V and J ends lost 4 bases and 8 bases respectively, with 24 bases between them. The chain's CDR3 is CASSPHTPPDRYHEQFF. CDR3 coding DNA: TGTGCCAGCAGCCCCCACACACCCCCGGACAGATACCATGAGCAGTTCTTC.

This clonotype was counted a few times. The V call is TRBV6-4, the J call TRBJ2-3, with a tentative D call TRBD1 (6 bases). Germline-derived CDR1 and CDR2 are MRHNA and SNTAGT. The CDR3 is 15 residues long. V lost 8 bases and J lost 2, with 17 bases in between. This CDR3 reads CASAQGLGPTDTQYF. The CDR3, as DNA: TGTGCCAGCGCCCAGGGGCTAGGGCCCACAGATACGCAGTATTTT.

At least ten counts were recorded for this clonotype. The rearrangement links TRBV5-1 to TRBJ2-3; unclear D gene. V was trimmed by 0 bases and J by 2 bases, leaving 7 bases between them. The CDR3 sequence is 14 residues long. The germline CDR1 and CDR2 sequences are SGHRS and YFSETQ. This CDR3 is CASSLETPTDTQYF. CDR3 sequence (DNA): TGCGCCAGCAGCTTGGAAACCCCCACAGATACGCAGTATTTT.

This clonotype was observed a handful of times. The chain uses TRBV20-1 and TRBJ2-5, with TRBD2 matching 9 bases. The germline V gene has CDR1 DFQATT and CDR2 SNEGSKA (reference sequence). CDR3 size: 15 residues. V dropped 0 bases and J dropped 5; count of bases not matched to a gene: 7. The CDR3 protein is CSARDVRGGFETQYF. CDR3 nucleotides: TGCAGTGCTAGAGACGTGCGGGGGGGATTCGAGACCCAGTACTTC.

This clonotype was recorded a few times. This chain joins TRBV6-6 and TRBJ2-7; D not resolved. This CDR3 has 15 residues. Trimming removed 6 bases at V and 8 bases at J, with 23 bases between. CDR1 MNHNY and CDR2 SVGAGI come from the germline V gene (reference sequence). The CDR3 reads CASSPPGKAVSQQYF. As DNA, the CDR3 is TGTGCCAGCAGCCCCCCCGGCAAGGCGGTCTCGCAGCAGTACTTC.

This clonotype was seen at least ten times. The V and J genes are TRBV12-3 or TRBV12-4 and TRBJ2-7; D is ambiguous. CDR3 length equals 11 residues. The germline V and J ends were trimmed by 5 bases and 2 bases, with 4 bases remaining between them. The CDR3 loop is CASSTTYEQYF. CDR3 in DNA: TGTGCCAGCAGTACCACCTACGAGCAGTACTTC.

The V gene is TRBV7-2, the J gene TRBJ2-5; 8 bases fit TRBD2. From germline, CDR1 is SGHTA and CDR2 FQGNSA. CDR3 length: 15 amino acids. The V gene end was trimmed by 1 base and the J gene end by 5 bases; junction bases not matched to a gene: 6. The CDR3 protein is CASSLGRGDRETQYF. Written as DNA, the CDR3 is TGTGCCAGCAGCTTAGGGCGGGGGGATCGGGAGACCCAGTACTTC.

J is TRBJ2-5 and V is TRBV28; D gene ambiguous. Germline V CDR1 and CDR2: MDHEN, SYDVKM. This CDR3 has 13 amino acids. The V end was cut by 3 bases, the J end by 5 bases, with 10 bases between. The CDR3 DNA sequence: TGTGCCAGCAGTTTTAGGAGCCCGGAGACCCAGTACTTC. Amino acid sequence: CASSFRSPETQYF.

This clonotype has just a few counts. The rearrangement links TRBV29-1 to TRBJ2-1; 10 positions match TRBD2. V was clipped by 3 bases and J by 9 bases; unmatched bases: 5. This CDR3 has 13 amino acids. Germline assignment: CDR1 SQVTM and CDR2 ANQGSEA. The DNA of the CDR3 is TGCAGCGTTGACCCTAGCGGGAGTTTTGAGCAGTTCTTC. Its translation is CSVDPSGSFEQFF.

V usage is TRBV4-1 and J usage is TRBJ2-1; 7 nucleotides align to TRBD2. The CDR3 is 17 amino acids. Trimming cost V 0 bases and J 2 bases; bases outside gene matches: 7. Germline CDR1 is MGHRA and CDR2 is YSYEKL. The CDR3, as DNA: TGCGCCAGCAGCCAAGATATCAGCGGGAACGCCTACAATGAGCAGTTCTTC. Amino acids: CASSQDISGNAYNEQFF.

This clonotype was found many times. This rearrangement joins TRBV28 to TRBJ2-7; D uncertain. Germline V gives CDR1 MDHEN, CDR2 SYDVKM. This CDR3 is 14 amino acids long. The V and J ends lost 4 bases and 9 bases respectively, with 19 bases between them. CDR3: CASSSGQDLSRQYF. Here the CDR3 DNA reads TGTGCCAGCAGTTCCGGGCAGGATTTGAGTCGGCAGTACTTC.

The J gene is TRBJ2-7, the V gene TRBV11-3; 7 bases agree with TRBD1. Germline V lookup: CDR1 SGHNT, CDR2 YENEEA. The CDR3 extends over 15 amino acids. V shed 5 bases and J 0 bases; nucleotides not matched to a gene: 7. CDR3 DNA sequence: TGTGCCAGCAGCAAGGGACAGATCAACTCCTACGAGCAGTACTTC. Translated, it gives CASSKGQINSYEQYF.

The CDR3 region has the DNA TGTGCCAGCAGCACCCCTTCTCCGGGGCACTACGAGCAGTACTTC. The encoded protein is CASSTPSPGHYEQYF. This rearrangement joins TRBV6-2 or TRBV6-3 to TRBJ2-7; D may be TRBD1 or TRBD2 (5 bases each). The CDR3 spans 15 residues. Germline V gives CDR1 MNHEY, CDR2 SVGEGT. V dropped 6 bases and J dropped 3 bases, with 18 bases sitting between them.

Note on this clonotype: This may stem from a read error, because a much larger clone lies one nucleotide away. The chain employs TRBV2 and TRBJ1-4; no definite D call. Trimming removed 6 bases at V and 3 bases at J, with 11 bases between. The CDR3 runs 14 residues. CDR1 is SNHLY, CDR2 FYNNEI, per germline. The CDR3: CASRANRPNEKLFF. The CDR3 bases are TGTGCCAGCAGGGCGAATCGGCCTAATGAAAAACTGTTTTTT.

V gene TRBV28 combines with J gene TRBJ2-3; D is unclear. Germline V lookup: CDR1 MDHEN, CDR2 SYDVKM. This CDR3 region has 16 residues. Trimming removed 6 bases from V and 0 bases from J, with 16 bases in between. The CDR3 DNA reads as TGTGCCAGCAGCCTCGGCCGCGGCACTAGCACAGATACGCAGTATTTT. Residues: CASSLGRGTSTDTQYF.